This TCR beta chain appears in the sequencing data of a study of blood T cells in healthy people across ages. Findings of the study overall: As age increased, TCR beta diversity per million T cells fell in a roughly linear fashion. Comparison with aged donors showed that long-lived donors had more naive CD4+ cells and higher diversity.

Deletions cut 7 bases from V and 8 bases from J, with 12 bases between. The CDR3 length is 12 residues. The germline V gene encodes CDR1 MNHEY and CDR2 SVGEGT. A second PCR of 7 to 11 cycles used a sample-barcoded 5' primer and a J-beta primer mix. CDR3-containing paired-end reads numbering at least 2.5 million came from each sample. TCRdb recomputed calls from the 5' RACE reads with MiXCR, one row per CDR3 protein. The table has hundreds of thousands of distinct CDR3 sequences, about 52% seen once. This clonotype was seen a handful of times. As yet, its antigen is unknown. The gene calls are TRBV6-2 or TRBV6-3 and TRBJ2-1; D gene unclear. The specimen sequenced was blood. This clonotype was obtained from a woman aged 60-75 years in good health. The CDR3 bases are TGTGCCAGCATCGGTGGCCTGGATGAGCAGTTCTTC. Protein: CASIGGLDEQFF.